This entry features one T cell receptor beta chain sequence. The data are from a study of T and B cells in COVID-19 patients. Whole-study context: COVID-19 patients gave peripheral blood either during active infection or after recovery.

BIOMED2 TRB-A/B primer pools were used in multiplex TRB PCR. One entry per CDR3 protein results from TCRdb running MiXCR on the multiplex PCR reads. The profile covers roughly 15,000 distinct CDR3 sequences, with 29% appearing a single time and 7% taken by the ten largest. Blood genomic DNA input for TRB amplification was 250-500 ng. Germline CDR1 and CDR2: SGHAT and FQDESV (reference sequence). CDR3 size: 14 residues. V dropped 1 base and J dropped 4; count of bases not matched to a gene: 2. The sample consisted of blood. This chain connects TRBV11-1 to TRBJ1-1, with TRBD1 identical over 8 bases. The clonotype originates from a human donor who had recovered from COVID-19. The CDR3 region has the DNA TGTGCCAGCAGCTTAGTCGGACAGGGCACTGAAGCTTTCTTT. Protein product: CASSLVGQGTEAFF.